These 20 T cell receptor beta chains came from one sample sequenced in a study of monozygotic twins with cystic fibrosis. The data were produced by immunoSEQ multiplex PCR, yet TCRdb's version contains in-frame clones alone and is incomplete. The sample lists around 33,000 clones; under 90% were seen once. The specimen sequenced was blood. The receptors come from a girl aged 2 to 9 with cystic fibrosis.

This chain uses TRBV5-1 with TRBJ1-2; 9 positions match TRBD1. The V and J ends lost 5 bases and 6 bases, in that order; junction bases with no gene match: 5. The CDR3 has 13 amino acids. Germline V gene data show CDR1 as SGHRS and CDR2 as YFSETQ. The CDR3 DNA follows: TGCGCCAGCAGTACAGGGGGCTCCAATGGCTACACCTTC. The encoded protein is CASSTGGSNGYTF.

The V call is TRBV11-2, the J call TRBJ2-7, with 7 bases aligning to TRBD1. The CDR3 runs to 15 residues. CDR1 is SGHAT, CDR2 FQNNGV, per germline. Trimming took 3 bases from V and 2 from J; bases not matched to a gene: 7. The CDR3 sequence is CASSLIGQAPYEQYF. The CDR3 nucleotides read TGTGCCAGCAGCTTGATCGGACAGGCGCCCTACGAGCAGTACTTC.

V is TRBV2 and J is TRBJ1-1, with 10 bases identical to TRBD1. Germline CDR1 is SNHLY and CDR2 is FYNNEI. J gave up 2 bases and V 6 bases, and 3 bases lay outside the gene matches. The CDR3 consists of 14 residues. In nucleotides, the CDR3 is TGTGCCAGCAGGGGACAGGGGTTTAACACTGAAGCTTTCTTT. It translates to CASRGQGFNTEAFF.

This chain uses TRBV30 with TRBJ2-1; D is undetermined. The CDR3 contains 13 residues. Germline assignment: CDR1 GTSNPN and CDR2 SVGIG (reference sequence). Trimming removed 3 bases at V and 9 bases at J, with 15 bases between. The CDR3 loop is CAWRGHKESEQFF. The CDR3 nucleotides read TGTGCCTGGAGGGGTCATAAGGAGAGTGAGCAGTTCTTC.

The V gene is TRBV6-5, the J gene TRBJ1-4; 10 bases are a match to TRBD1. The CDR3 extends over 16 amino acids. CDR1 is MNHEY and CDR2 is SVGAGI in the germline V gene. With V trimmed by 2 bases and J by 6 bases, 6 bases remained unmatched. The CDR3 reads CASSYAPGTGDEKLFF. The CDR3 DNA reads as TGTGCCAGCAGTTACGCCCCCGGGACAGGGGATGAAAAACTGTTTTTT.

V and J are TRBV11-1 and TRBJ2-5; D is possibly TRBD1 or TRBD2 (5 bases each). The V end was cut by 5 bases, the J end by 0 bases, with 16 bases between. Germline V gene sequence: CDR1 SGHAT, CDR2 FQDESV (reference sequence). CDR3 length equals 16 residues. The CDR3 loop reads CASSPSPGRHQETQYF. The CDR3, as DNA: TGTGCCAGCAGCCCGAGTCCGGGGCGACACCAAGAGACCCAGTACTTC.

The CDR3 DNA is TGTGCCTGGAATCTGGAGAATCAGCCCCAGCATTTT. Its protein product is CAWNLENQPQHF. The chain carries TRBV30 and TRBJ1-5; D is unresolved. CDR3 length: 12 residues. The V and J ends lost 4 bases and 4 bases respectively, with 8 bases between them. CDR1 and CDR2 (germline): GTSNPN, SVGIG (reference sequence).

The chain couples TRBV6-5 to TRBJ2-2; 10 positions match TRBD2. There are 15 residues in the CDR3. Germline V gives CDR1 MNHEY, CDR2 SVGAGI. The V gene end was trimmed by 4 bases and the J gene end by 4 bases; junction bases not matched to a gene: 3. In DNA form, the CDR3 reads TGTGCCAGCAGTTCCGGACTAGCGGTCACCGGGGAGCTGTTTTTT. It is translated as CASSSGLAVTGELFF.

In its sample, this clone was seen once. The chain joins TRBV7-9 to TRBJ1-1; D is undetermined. The V end was cut by 2 bases, the J end by 4 bases, with 8 bases between. CDR1 and CDR2 (germline): SEHNR, FQNEAQ (reference sequence). The CDR3 runs to 13 residues. Here the CDR3 DNA reads TGTGCCAGCAGCTTAAGATCCGGCACTGAAGCTTTCTTT. Protein product: CASSLRSGTEAFF. Full variable domain (rest looked up from reference TRBV7-9 and TRBJ1-1): DTGVSQNPRHKITKRGQNVTFRCDPISEHNRLYWYRQTLGQGPEFLTYFQNEAQLEKSRLLSDRFSAERPKGSFSTLEIQRTEQGDSAMYLCASSLRSGTEAFFGQGTRLTVV.

V usage is TRBV7-9 and J usage is TRBJ1-2, with unresolved D. This CDR3 has 13 amino acids. From germline, CDR1 is SEHNR and CDR2 FQNEAQ (reference sequence). V was trimmed by 5 bases and J by 5 bases, leaving 12 bases between them. CDR3 nucleotide sequence: TGTGCCAGCAGCACTCAGAGACCATATGGCTACACCTTC. Translated, it gives CASSTQRPYGYTF.

J is TRBJ2-3 and V is TRBV18, with TRBD1 matching 9 bases. Trimming removed 3 bases from V and 5 bases from J; junction bases left unmatched: 6. Germline values: CDR1 KGHSH, CDR2 LQKENI. This CDR3 is 15 amino acids long. The CDR3 DNA reads TGTGCCAGCTCACCGGGACAGGGAGTTTTAGATACGCAGTATTTT. Translating gives CASSPGQGVLDTQYF.

The chain combines TRBV5-4 with TRBJ1-2; D uncertain. CDR1 and CDR2 from the germline V gene are SGHNT and YYREEE (reference sequence). V was shortened by 2 bases and J by 0 bases, with 8 bases between the two germline ends. The CDR3 spans 14 residues. The CDR3 protein is CASSLDGANYGYTF. CDR3 sequence (DNA): TGTGCCAGCAGCTTAGACGGTGCTAACTATGGCTACACCTTC.

In DNA, the CDR3 is TGTGCCAGCAGCTGGAAAGAGCCTAACTATGGCTACACCTTC. Its protein is CASSWKEPNYGYTF. This chain links TRBV7-2 with TRBJ1-2, with unresolved D. V was clipped by 4 bases and J by 0 bases, with 9 bases between them. The CDR3 runs 14 residues. Germline CDR1 and CDR2: SGHTA and FQGNSA.

The rearrangement joins TRBV15 to TRBJ2-7, with TRBD1 matching over 8 bases. Germline V CDR1 and CDR2: LNHNV, YYDKDF (reference sequence). CDR3 length equals 15 residues. V shed 5 bases, J shed 1 base, and the junction held 7 bases outside the gene matches. The CDR3 DNA sequence: TGTGCCACCAGCCCCCGGGACAGGAGGTCCTACGAGCAGTACTTC. Its protein product is CATSPRDRRSYEQYF. The full variable domain, in which reference TRBV15 and TRBJ2-7 provide the parts outside the CDR3, is DAMVIQNPRYQVTQFGKPVTLSCSQTLNHNVMYWYQQKSSQAPKLLFHYYDKDFNNEADTPDNFQSRRPNTSFCFLDIRSPGLGDTAMYLCATSPRDRRSYEQYFGPGTRLTVT.

The rearrangement uses TRBV19 and TRBJ2-1; 14 bases are shared with TRBD2. With V trimmed by 5 bases and J by 3 bases, 9 bases remained unmatched. CDR3 size: 18 residues. Germline loops: CDR1 LNHDA, CDR2 SQIVND (reference sequence). CDR3 nucleotide sequence: TGTGCCAGTAGTCCCGGACTAGCGGGGGGAGTTGGCTACAATGAGCAGTTCTTC. Protein product: CASSPGLAGGVGYNEQFF.

The count of this clone is one. V usage is TRBV7-7 and J usage is TRBJ1-5; the D gene is possibly TRBD1 (5 bases). The V end was cut by 2 bases, the J end by 6 bases, with 11 bases between. The germline CDR1 and CDR2 sequences are SSHAT and FNYEAQ (reference sequence). The CDR3 loop spans 14 amino acids. CDR3 loop: CASSLPTGGQPQHF. The CDR3 DNA is TGTGCCAGCAGCTTACCCACAGGTGGTCAGCCCCAGCATTTT. The entire variable domain, with the rest obtained from reference TRBV7-7 and TRBJ1-5, is as follows: GAGVSQSPRYKVTKRGQDVTLRCDPISSHATLYWYQQALGQGPEFLTYFNYEAQPDKSGLPSDRFSAERPEGSISTLTIQRTEQRDSAMYRCASSLPTGGQPQHFGDGTRLSIL.

The rearrangement joins TRBV6-5 to TRBJ1-2; 7 bases map to TRBD1. The V gene's germline CDR1 is MNHEY and CDR2 SVGAGI. The junction had 10 bases not matched to a gene; V was cut back by 2 bases and J by 4 bases. The CDR3 spans 16 residues. In DNA, the CDR3 is TGTGCCAGCAGTTACAGGGGGCTAGGATATAGCTATGGCTACACCTTC. Translation: CASSYRGLGYSYGYTF.

The chain couples TRBV4-2 to TRBJ2-1; 14 bases are a match to TRBD2. Per germline, CDR1 LGHNA and CDR2 YNFKEQ. The CDR3 loop spans 18 amino acids. Unmatched junction bases numbered 6, after V lost 0 bases and J lost 5 bases. Here the CDR3 reads CASSQEVRTSGGNNEQFF. In nucleotides, the CDR3 is TGTGCCAGCAGCCAAGAGGTTCGGACTAGCGGGGGGAACAATGAGCAGTTCTTC.

The chain uses TRBV4-3 and TRBJ1-2; TRBD1 matches 7 bases. Germline values: CDR1 LGHNA, CDR2 YSLEER. CDR3 length: 16 residues. Unmatched junction bases numbered 8, after V lost 0 bases and J lost 4 bases. Written as DNA, the CDR3 is TGCGCCAGCAGCCAAGACTTGGGACAGAGGCTCTATGGCTACACCTTC. It yields the protein CASSQDLGQRLYGYTF.

This clone came up once. This sequence joins TRBV6-6 and TRBJ1-5; 7 bases map to TRBD1. In germline, CDR1 is MNHNY, CDR2 SVGAGI (reference sequence). This CDR3 contains 16 residues. The J segment lost 11 bases and the V segment lost 6 bases, leaving 19 bases of the junction unmatched. CDR3 sequence (DNA): TGTGCCAGCAGAACAACCGGGACAGACACGGTTATGTCCCAGCATTTT. Translation: CASRTTGTDTVMSQHF.